This T cell receptor (beta chain) was identified during a study of blood T cell repertoires in COVID-19. Study-wide context: COVID-19 samples, acute and convalescent, were from the United States, Italy and Spain. The analysed material was cDNA or gDNA that came from T cells, B-cell-depleted T cells, or PBMCs.

The CDR3 sequence is 14 residues long. V was clipped by 2 bases and J by 8 bases, with 15 bases between them. The germline V gene encodes CDR1 MNHNS and CDR2 SASEGT. Per the original data handling: Amplified reference gene primers provided the basis for estimating nucleated cell counts. TCRdb's table, derived via immunoSEQ multiplex PCR, lists solely in-frame clones and lacks some. V and J calls and clone size are copied from that table; D and trimming were computed from the DNA. The sample lists roughly 130,000 clones; roughly 80% were seen once. The receptor was isolated from a woman aged 45-65 years with acute or convalescent COVID-19. This chain uses TRBV6-1 with TRBJ1-2; tentative D call: TRBD1 (5 bases). Source material: peripheral blood. The CDR3 region is CASSERAARAGYTF. DNA of the CDR3: TGTGCCAGCAGTGAAAGGGCGGCCAGGGCAGGCTACACCTTC.